This T cell receptor (beta chain) was obtained from a study of shared clonotypes between healthy human individuals. Findings of the study overall: Specimens sampled were limited to blood, with tissue repertoires likely differing.

Remarks on this clone: Its antigen is undetermined.

Germline V gene lookup returns CDR1 SGHAT and CDR2 FQNNGV. V lost 4 bases, J lost 2 bases, and 17 bases lay in between. The CDR3 runs to 16 residues. TCRdb's copy holds only in-frame clones and misses some; the assay was immunoSEQ multiplex PCR. This sample has 2.3 million or so clones, with over 90% found just once. The rearrangement uses TRBV11-2 and TRBJ1-2; D perhaps matches TRBD1 (6 bases). This receptor was identified in a man in his late teens or twenties in good health. Some clones in this sample may be carry-over from other donors' samples. The source material was naive CD4+ T cells from PBMCs. As to subset: CD45RA+ positively selected. The CDR3 protein is CASSSLGTGANYGYTF. CDR3 DNA: TGTGCCAGCAGCTCCTTGGGTACGGGGGCAAACTATGGCTACACCTTC.